This T cell receptor beta chain was sequenced in a study of OX40 agonist ivuxolimab in advanced cancers. Study-level information: Enrolled patients in dose escalation had cancers that were hepatocellular carcinoma, melanoma, renal cell or head and neck cancer. The study's findings and limits: Determination of antigen specificity was not performed for the expanded peripheral T cells.

With 3 bases removed from V and 2 bases from J, the gap between germline ends came to 16 bases. CDR1 MGHRA and CDR2 YSYEKL come from the germline V gene. The CDR3 sequence is 16 residues long. As to this clone: Its antigen is unidentified.

Assay used: immunoSEQ multiplex PCR; TCRdb lists only in-frame clones, some missing. In the table there are 70,000 to 95,000 clones, more than 70% of which are singletons. The sample in question was CD4+ or CD8+ T cells sorted from blood, obtained in a trial of the OX40 agonist ivuxolimab. The chain joins TRBV4-1 to TRBJ1-2, with D perhaps TRBD1 (5 bases). This TCR was recovered from an adult with an advanced solid tumor such as melanoma, head and neck, liver or kidney cancer. CDR3 region: CASSHGYDRTNYGYTF. The DNA for the CDR3 is TGCGCCAGCAGCCATGGTTATGACAGAACAAACTATGGCTACACCTTC.